These 23 T cell receptor beta chains came from one sample sequenced in a study of shared clonotypes between healthy human individuals. Using immunoSEQ multiplex PCR, the repertoire was profiled, and TCRdb retains in-frame clones only, with some absent. The sample shows a few hundred thousand clones, roughly 80% of them seen only once. Sequenced material: PBMCs. These receptors were obtained from a woman between 40 and 50 years old in good health. Some clones in this sample may be carry-over from other donors' samples.

As concerns this clone: Just one base apart from a much larger clone, this may be a read error. Other nucleotide sequences from this sample produce the same CDR3. The chain links TRBV19 to TRBJ2-5; possible D gene TRBD2, 5 bases. V dropped 4 bases and J dropped 9 bases, with 18 bases sitting between them. Germline V lookup: CDR1 LNHDA, CDR2 SQIVND (reference sequence). This CDR3 comprises 14 residues. This chain's CDR3 is CASSTRIRDRPQYF. The DNA of the CDR3 is TGTGCCAGTAGTACTCGCATCCGGGATAGGCCCCAGTACTTC.

This clone has a single count. A far bigger clonotype differs at one base, so this is likely a read error. Additional DNA sequences in this sample encode the identical CDR3. V gene TRBV7-9 combines with J gene TRBJ2-7; D not resolved. CDR1 SEHNR and CDR2 FQNEAQ come from the germline V gene (reference sequence). The CDR3 is 13 amino acids. V was clipped by 6 bases and J by 3 bases, with 12 bases between them. In DNA form, the CDR3 reads TGTGCCAGCAGTTTGGGTCCCGGCTACGAGCAGTACTTC. It yields the protein CASSLGPGYEQYF.

There are a few counts of this clone. The chain carries TRBV15 and TRBJ2-3; D ambiguous. Germline V CDR1 and CDR2: LNHNV, YYDKDF (reference sequence). Trimming stripped 2 bases from V and 5 bases from J, with 5 bases between. The length of the CDR3 is 12 residues. The CDR3: CATSRFRDTQYF. The CDR3 DNA reads TGTGCCACCAGCAGATTCCGAGATACGCAGTATTTT.

This sequence joins TRBV5-6 and TRBJ2-5, with D unclear. Trimming removed 2 bases from V and 9 bases from J, with 8 bases in between. The CDR3 is 11 amino acids. The germline CDR1 and CDR2 sequences are SGHDT and YYEEEE. The CDR3 loop is CASSFLGSQYF. Written as DNA, the CDR3 is TGTGCCAGCAGCTTCTTAGGGTCCCAGTACTTC.

V gene TRBV18 combines with J gene TRBJ2-5; D is perhaps TRBD2 (6 bases). The CDR3 is 13 amino acids. V was clipped by 5 bases and J by 3 bases, with 10 bases between them. Germline CDR1 reads KGHSH; CDR2 reads LQKENI. The CDR3 region is CASSGGAEETQYF. DNA for the CDR3: TGTGCCAGCTCAGGAGGGGCTGAAGAGACCCAGTACTTC.

The V call is TRBV2, the J call TRBJ2-7, with TRBD1 as a possible D gene (5 bases). This CDR3 has 15 amino acids. Germline V gives CDR1 SNHLY, CDR2 FYNNEI. Trimming pared 2 bases from V and 1 base from J, leaving 12 bases between. This CDR3 is CASSEMGLPSYEQYF. CDR3 bases: TGTGCCAGCAGTGAAATGGGGCTCCCTTCCTACGAGCAGTACTTC.

This chain links TRBV9 with TRBJ2-7; 12 bases are shared with TRBD2. The V segment lost 3 bases and the J segment 5 bases; nucleotides outside the gene matches: 15. The CDR3 is 18 residues long. The germline gives CDR1 SGDLS, CDR2 YYNGEE. The CDR3 here is CASSGASGRALIVNEQYF. DNA for the CDR3: TGTGCCAGCAGCGGCGCTAGCGGGAGGGCCCTCATAGTCAACGAGCAGTACTTC.

This chain uses TRBV6-6 with TRBJ2-5, with D maybe TRBD1 (5 bases). This CDR3 contains 13 residues. The V gene lost 4 bases and the J gene lost 1 base, with 7 bases spanning the gap. Germline values: CDR1 MNHNY, CDR2 SVGAGI (reference sequence). CDR3 protein: CASSWQGQETQYF. The CDR3 coding sequence is TGTGCCAGCAGTTGGCAGGGCCAAGAGACCCAGTACTTC.

The chain recombines TRBV28 with TRBJ1-1; D is uncertain. Germline CDR1 reads MDHEN; CDR2 reads SYDVKM. CDR3 length: 14 amino acids. Deletions cut 8 bases from V and 3 bases from J, with 16 bases between. The CDR3 region has the DNA TGTGCCAGCGGGGTAAACGGGGTTTACACTGAAGCTTTCTTT. It encodes CASGVNGVYTEAFF.

The chain carries TRBV28 and TRBJ2-2; 10 nucleotides agree with TRBD1. Per the germline V gene, CDR1 is MDHEN and CDR2 is SYDVKM. The length of the CDR3 is 17 residues. V gave up 3 bases and J gave up 5 bases; unmatched junction bases: 9. For the CDR3, the DNA is TGTGCCAGCAGTTTGTTGCGGACAGGGGGTTGGACCGGGGAGCTGTTTTTT. Translation gives CASSLLRTGGWTGELFF.

V usage is TRBV2 and J usage is TRBJ2-3; TRBD1 matches 9 bases. The CDR3 totals 14 residues. Germline CDR1 SNHLY, CDR2 FYNNEI. V lost 7 bases to trimming and J lost 2 bases; unmatched junction nucleotides: 4. The CDR3 nucleotides read TGTGCCAGCACCGGGACAGGGATCACAGATACGCAGTATTTT. It codes for CASTGTGITDTQYF.

There are a few counts of this clone. A read error likely explains this, since a far larger clone differs by one base. V is TRBV29-1 and J is TRBJ2-7; TRBD2 matches at 7 bases. This CDR3 comprises 13 residues. CDR1 is SQVTM and CDR2 is ANQGSEA in the germline V gene. The trim removed 6 bases at V and 4 bases at J, leaving 9 bases unmatched. CDR3 sequence (DNA): TGCAGCGTCTCGACTAGCAGGTCGTACGAGCAGTACTTC. Translating gives CSVSTSRSYEQYF.

Regarding this clone: This may stem from a read error, because a much larger clone lies one nucleotide away. The V gene is TRBV11-2, the J gene TRBJ2-7, with TRBD2 matching over 12 bases. CDR3 length: 18 residues. The V gene's germline CDR1 is SGHAT and CDR2 FQNNGV. V shed 2 bases, J shed 5 bases, and the junction held 13 bases outside the gene matches. CDR3 sequence (DNA): TGTGCCAGCAGCTTACTAGCGGGAGGGCTCGGGATACGCAACGAGCAGTACTTC. This codes for CASSLLAGGLGIRNEQYF.

Concerning this clone itself: Germline is not matched at one junction end, which may reflect a read error. The J gene is TRBJ1-2, the V gene TRBV5-4; D not resolved. The germline CDR1 and CDR2 sequences are SGHNT and YYREEE (reference sequence). The CDR3 covers 13 residues. The CDR3 DNA sequence: TGTGCCAACAGCTCCGGGTCTCTCTATGGCTACACCTTC. Its protein product is CANSSGSLYGYTF.

The chain carries TRBV18 and TRBJ1-1; unclear D gene. The CDR3 totals 14 residues. Trimming left V 3 bases short and J 0 bases short, with 8 bases between. Germline V gene data show CDR1 as KGHSH and CDR2 as LQKENI. The CDR3 nucleotides read TGTGCCAGCTCACCTGTACACGTGAACACTGAAGCTTTCTTT. Translating gives CASSPVHVNTEAFF.

This clone was seen only a few times. The gene calls are TRBV5-4 and TRBJ2-2; no firm D call. This CDR3 has 15 residues. CDR1 and CDR2 (germline): SGHNT, YYREEE (reference sequence). V was trimmed by 0 bases and J by 1 base, leaving 7 bases between them. The CDR3 bases are TGTGCCAGCAGCTTGGACCAGATGAACACCGGGGAGCTGTTTTTT. Its translation is CASSLDQMNTGELFF.

The V and J genes are TRBV9 and TRBJ2-7, with 8 bases lining up with TRBD2. CDR1 is SGDLS, CDR2 YYNGEE, per germline. The ends lost 1 base at V and 7 bases at J; junction bases unmatched: 13. The CDR3 totals 16 residues. For the CDR3, the DNA is TGTGCCAGCAGCGTAACGTCGGGAGGGGCCCTCCGAGAGCAGTACTTC. Translated, it gives CASSVTSGGALREQYF. Looking up the rest from reference TRBV9 and TRBJ2-7 gives the full variable domain: DSGVTQTPKHLITATGQRVTLRCSPRSGDLSVYWYQQSLDQGLQFLIQYYNGEERAKGNILERFSAQQFPDLHSELNLSSLELGDSALYFCASSVTSGGALREQYFGPGTRLTVT.

This clone was detected only a few times. The chain employs TRBV7-2 and TRBJ2-7; 10 nucleotides line up with TRBD2. V lost 5 bases to trimming and J lost 2 bases; unmatched junction nucleotides: 6. The CDR3 spans 15 residues. Germline V gives CDR1 SGHTA, CDR2 FQGNSA. CDR3 nucleotide sequence: TGTGCCAGCAGCCTCCGACTAGCGGGTCCCTACGAGCAGTACTTC. It yields the protein CASSLRLAGPYEQYF.

J is TRBJ2-1 and V is TRBV9; 10 bases align to TRBD2. V was pared by 1 base and J by 7 bases, with 2 bases of the junction left unmatched. The CDR3 has 14 amino acids. The germline V gene has CDR1 SGDLS and CDR2 YYNGEE. DNA for the CDR3: TGTGCCAGCAGCGTACAGCGGGAGGGGAATGAGCAGTTCTTC. Translating it yields CASSVQREGNEQFF.

The chain joins TRBV19 to TRBJ1-5; D not certain. Germline V gives CDR1 LNHDA, CDR2 SQIVND (reference sequence). CDR3 length: 14 amino acids. Trimming took off 3 bases at V and 5 bases at J, with 11 bases between the two ends. The CDR3 loop is CASSMGFDDQPQHF. The CDR3 DNA is TGTGCCAGTAGTATGGGGTTTGACGATCAGCCCCAGCATTTT.

The V gene is TRBV5-4, the J gene TRBJ2-1; 7 positions agree with TRBD2. This CDR3 has 16 residues. CDR1 and CDR2 (germline): SGHNT, YYREEE (reference sequence). With 3 bases clipped from V and 0 bases from J, the junction kept 6 bases outside the gene matches. The CDR3 DNA reads TGTGCCAGCAGCTCGCTGACTAGCCGCTCCTACAATGAGCAGTTCTTC. It encodes CASSSLTSRSYNEQFF.

This rearrangement joins TRBV14 to TRBJ1-1; no firm D call. V was pared by 4 bases and J by 3 bases, with 12 bases between. CDR1 and CDR2 from the germline V gene are SGHDN and FVKESK. This CDR3 spans 14 amino acids. CDR3 in DNA: TGTGCCAGCAGCCGCCAGCGAGTGGACACTGAAGCTTTCTTT. It codes for CASSRQRVDTEAFF.

A word on this clone: With a far larger clone one base away, a read error is the likely cause. As DNA, the CDR3 is TGTGCCTGGGGGGGGACAGGAGCAGCAGATACGCAGTATTTT. It specifies CAWGGTGAADTQYF. The rearrangement joins TRBV30 to TRBJ2-3; TRBD1 matches 8 bases. The germline V gene has CDR1 GTSNPN and CDR2 SVGIG (reference sequence). Unmatched junction bases numbered 8, after V lost 5 bases and J lost 4 bases. CDR3 size: 14 residues.